This TCR beta chain was captured in a study of T cell responses to AZD1222 COVID-19 vaccine. Profiled with immunoSEQ multiplex PCR; TCRdb holds only in-frame clones, not every one. Of under 150,000 clones listed, about 90% are singletons. CDR1 and CDR2 (germline): MGHRA, YSYEKL. V shed 0 bases and J shed 3 bases, with 6 bases lying between them. This CDR3 has 15 amino acids. The starting material was peripheral blood, obtained on day 0 of MenACWY control vaccination. This chain connects TRBV4-1 to TRBJ2-6; D is ambiguous. The source of this sequence is an adult in good health. For the CDR3, the DNA is TGCGCCAGCAGCCAAGATAGTGGTGGGGCCAACGTCCTGACTTTC. Amino acids: CASSQDSGGANVLTF.